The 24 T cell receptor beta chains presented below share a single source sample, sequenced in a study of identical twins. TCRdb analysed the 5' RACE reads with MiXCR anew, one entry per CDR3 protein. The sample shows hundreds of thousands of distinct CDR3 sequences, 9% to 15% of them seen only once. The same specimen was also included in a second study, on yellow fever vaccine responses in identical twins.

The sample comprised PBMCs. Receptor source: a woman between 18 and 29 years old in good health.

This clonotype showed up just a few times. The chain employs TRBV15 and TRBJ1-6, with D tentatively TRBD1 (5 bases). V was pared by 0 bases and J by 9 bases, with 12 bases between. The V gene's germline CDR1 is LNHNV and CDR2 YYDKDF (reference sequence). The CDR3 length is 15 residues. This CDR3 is CATSRDHGGGSPLHF. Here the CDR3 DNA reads TGTGCCACCAGCAGAGACCACGGGGGTGGTTCACCCCTCCACTTT.

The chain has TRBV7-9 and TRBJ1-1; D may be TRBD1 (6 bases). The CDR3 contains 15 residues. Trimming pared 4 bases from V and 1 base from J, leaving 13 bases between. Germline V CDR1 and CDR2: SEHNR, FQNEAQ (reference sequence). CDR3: CASSSLSRGNTEAFF. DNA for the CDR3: TGTGCCAGCAGCTCACTCAGCAGGGGGAACACTGAAGCTTTCTTT. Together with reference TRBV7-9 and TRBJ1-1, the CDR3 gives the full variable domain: DTGVSQNPRHKITKRGQNVTFRCDPISEHNRLYWYRQTLGQGPEFLTYFQNEAQLEKSRLLSDRFSAERPKGSFSTLEIQRTEQGDSAMYLCASSSLSRGNTEAFFGQGTRLTVV.

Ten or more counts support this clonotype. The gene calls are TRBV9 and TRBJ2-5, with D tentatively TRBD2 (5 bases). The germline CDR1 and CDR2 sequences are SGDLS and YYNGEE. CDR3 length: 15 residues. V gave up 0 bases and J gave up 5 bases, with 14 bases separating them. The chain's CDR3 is CASSVVSFGEETQYF. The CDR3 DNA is TGTGCCAGCAGCGTAGTTTCGTTCGGGGAGGAGACCCAGTACTTC.

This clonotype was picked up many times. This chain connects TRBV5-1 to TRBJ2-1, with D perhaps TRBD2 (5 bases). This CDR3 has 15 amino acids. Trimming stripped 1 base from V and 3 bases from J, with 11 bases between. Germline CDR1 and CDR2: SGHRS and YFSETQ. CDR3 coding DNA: TGCGCCAGCAGCTTGTCCGGGAACAACTACAATGAGCAGTTCTTC. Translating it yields CASSLSGNNYNEQFF.

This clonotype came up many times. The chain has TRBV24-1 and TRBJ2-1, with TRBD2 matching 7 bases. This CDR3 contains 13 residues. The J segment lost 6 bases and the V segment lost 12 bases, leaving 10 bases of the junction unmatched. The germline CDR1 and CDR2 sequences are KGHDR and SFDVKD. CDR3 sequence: CAASTREGNEQFF. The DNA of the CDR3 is TGTGCCGCGAGTACAAGGGAGGGCAATGAGCAGTTCTTC.

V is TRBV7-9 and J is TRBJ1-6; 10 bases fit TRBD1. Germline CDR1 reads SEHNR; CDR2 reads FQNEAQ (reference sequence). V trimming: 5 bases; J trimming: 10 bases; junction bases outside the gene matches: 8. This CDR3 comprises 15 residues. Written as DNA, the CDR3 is TGTGCCAGCAGCCCCCGGACAGGGGGGCCCTCACCCCTCCACTTT. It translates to CASSPRTGGPSPLHF. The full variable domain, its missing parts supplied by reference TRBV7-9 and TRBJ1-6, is DTGVSQNPRHKITKRGQNVTFRCDPISEHNRLYWYRQTLGQGPEFLTYFQNEAQLEKSRLLSDRFSAERPKGSFSTLEIQRTEQGDSAMYLCASSPRTGGPSPLHFGNGTRLTVT.

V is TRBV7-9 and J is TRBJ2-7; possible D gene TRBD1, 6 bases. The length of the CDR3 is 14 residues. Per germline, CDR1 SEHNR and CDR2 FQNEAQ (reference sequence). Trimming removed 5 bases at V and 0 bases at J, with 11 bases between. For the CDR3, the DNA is TGTGCCAGCAGCCCGGGACACCCCTCCTACGAGCAGTACTTC. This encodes CASSPGHPSYEQYF.

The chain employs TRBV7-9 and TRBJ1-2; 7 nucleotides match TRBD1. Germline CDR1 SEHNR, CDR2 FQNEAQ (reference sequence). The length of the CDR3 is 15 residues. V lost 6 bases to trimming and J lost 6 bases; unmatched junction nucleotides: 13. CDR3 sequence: CASRTTGTAIDGYTF. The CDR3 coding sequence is TGTGCCAGCAGGACTACCGGGACAGCAATCGATGGCTACACCTTC.

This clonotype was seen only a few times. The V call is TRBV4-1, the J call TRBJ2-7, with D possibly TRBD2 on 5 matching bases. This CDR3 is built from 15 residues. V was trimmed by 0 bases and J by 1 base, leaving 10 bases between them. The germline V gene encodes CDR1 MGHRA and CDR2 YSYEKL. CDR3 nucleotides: TGCGCCAGCAGCCAAGAGTTGAGGGTATCCTACGAGCAGTACTTC. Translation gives CASSQELRVSYEQYF.

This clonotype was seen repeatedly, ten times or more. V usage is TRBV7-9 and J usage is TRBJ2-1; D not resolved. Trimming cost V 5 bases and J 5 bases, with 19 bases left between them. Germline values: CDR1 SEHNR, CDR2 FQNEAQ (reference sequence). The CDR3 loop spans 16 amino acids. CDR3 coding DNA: TGTGCCAGCAGCGCTCGACCAGGCCACCTAAACAATGAGCAGTTCTTC. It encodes CASSARPGHLNNEQFF.

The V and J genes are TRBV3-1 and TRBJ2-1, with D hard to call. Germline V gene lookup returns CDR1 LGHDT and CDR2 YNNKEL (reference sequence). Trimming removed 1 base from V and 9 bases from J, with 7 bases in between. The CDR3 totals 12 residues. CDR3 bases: TGTGCCAGCAGCCAAGGTGCTAGTGAGCAGTTCTTC. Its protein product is CASSQGASEQFF.

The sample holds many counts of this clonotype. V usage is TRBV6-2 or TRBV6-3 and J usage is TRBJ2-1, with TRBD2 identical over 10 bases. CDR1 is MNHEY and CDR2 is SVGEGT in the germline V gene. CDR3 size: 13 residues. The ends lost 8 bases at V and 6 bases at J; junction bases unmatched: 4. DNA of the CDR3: TGTGCCAGCCTAGCGGGGGCCTCCAATGAGCAGTTCTTC. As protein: CASLAGASNEQFF.

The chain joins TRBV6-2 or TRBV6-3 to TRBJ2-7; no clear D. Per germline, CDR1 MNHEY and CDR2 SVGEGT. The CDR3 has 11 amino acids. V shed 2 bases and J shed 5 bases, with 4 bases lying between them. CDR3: CASSYGHEQYV. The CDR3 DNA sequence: TGTGCCAGCAGTTACGGCCACGAGCAGTACGTC.

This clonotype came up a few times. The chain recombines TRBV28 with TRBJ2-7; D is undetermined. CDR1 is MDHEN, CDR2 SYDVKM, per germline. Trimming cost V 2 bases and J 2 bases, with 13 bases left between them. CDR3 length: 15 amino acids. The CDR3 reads CASSLRPRWAYEQYF. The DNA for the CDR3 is TGTGCCAGCAGTTTACGGCCCCGGTGGGCCTACGAGCAGTACTTC.

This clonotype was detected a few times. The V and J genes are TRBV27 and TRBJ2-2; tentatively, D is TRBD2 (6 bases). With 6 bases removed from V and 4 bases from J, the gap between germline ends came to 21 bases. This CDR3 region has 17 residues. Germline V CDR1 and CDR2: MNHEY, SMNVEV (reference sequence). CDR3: CASRAEVAVKGTGELFF. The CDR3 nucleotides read TGTGCCAGCAGGGCAGAAGTAGCGGTAAAGGGCACCGGGGAGCTGTTTTTT.

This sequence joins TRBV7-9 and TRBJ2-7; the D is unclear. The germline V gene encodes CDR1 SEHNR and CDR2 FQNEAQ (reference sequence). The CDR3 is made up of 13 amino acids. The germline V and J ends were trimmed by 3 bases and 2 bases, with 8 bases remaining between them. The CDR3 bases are TGTGCCAGCAGCTTTGAAGTTCCCTACGAGCAGTACTTC. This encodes CASSFEVPYEQYF.

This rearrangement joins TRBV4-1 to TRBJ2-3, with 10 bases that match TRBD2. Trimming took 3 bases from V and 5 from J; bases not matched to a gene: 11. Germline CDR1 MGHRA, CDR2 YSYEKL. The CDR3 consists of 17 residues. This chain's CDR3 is CASSQETSGGAGDTQYF. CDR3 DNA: TGCGCCAGCAGCCAGGAAACAAGCGGGGGGGCCGGAGATACGCAGTATTTT.

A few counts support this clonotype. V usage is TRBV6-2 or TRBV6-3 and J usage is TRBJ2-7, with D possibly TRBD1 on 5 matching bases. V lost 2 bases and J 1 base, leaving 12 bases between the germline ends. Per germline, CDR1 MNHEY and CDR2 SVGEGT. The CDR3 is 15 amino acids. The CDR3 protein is CASSYTPAGSYEQYV. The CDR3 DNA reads TGTGCCAGCAGTTACACCCCGGCAGGGTCCTACGAGCAGTACGTC.

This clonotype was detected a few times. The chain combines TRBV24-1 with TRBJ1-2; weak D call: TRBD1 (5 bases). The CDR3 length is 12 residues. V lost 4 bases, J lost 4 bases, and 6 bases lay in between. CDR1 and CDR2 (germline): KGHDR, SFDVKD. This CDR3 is CATSEDTYGYTF. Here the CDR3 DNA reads TGTGCCACCAGTGAGGACACCTATGGCTACACCTTC.

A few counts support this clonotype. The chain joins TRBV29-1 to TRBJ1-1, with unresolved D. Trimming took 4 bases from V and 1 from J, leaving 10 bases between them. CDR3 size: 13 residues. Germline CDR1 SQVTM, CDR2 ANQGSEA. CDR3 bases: TGCAGCGTTGGTGCCTGGGGGAACACTGAAGCTTTCTTT. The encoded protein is CSVGAWGNTEAFF.

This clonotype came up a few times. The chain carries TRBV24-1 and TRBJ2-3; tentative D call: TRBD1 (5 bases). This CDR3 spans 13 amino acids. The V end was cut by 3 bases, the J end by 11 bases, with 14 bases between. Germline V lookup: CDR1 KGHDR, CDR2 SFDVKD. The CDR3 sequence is CATSDRQIREQYF. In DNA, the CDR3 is TGTGCCACCAGTGATCGACAGATAAGGGAGCAGTATTTT.

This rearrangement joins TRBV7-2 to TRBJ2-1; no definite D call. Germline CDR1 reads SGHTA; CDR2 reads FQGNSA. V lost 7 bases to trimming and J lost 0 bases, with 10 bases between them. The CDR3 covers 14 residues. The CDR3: CASKASISYNEQFF. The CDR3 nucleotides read TGTGCCAGCAAGGCTAGTATCTCCTACAATGAGCAGTTCTTC.

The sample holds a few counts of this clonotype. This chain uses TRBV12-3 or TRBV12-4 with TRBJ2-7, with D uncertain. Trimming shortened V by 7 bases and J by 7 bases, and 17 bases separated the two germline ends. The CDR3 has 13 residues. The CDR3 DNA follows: TGTGCCAGCATGGACGGACCTCTTTTGGAGCAGTACTTC. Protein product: CASMDGPLLEQYF.

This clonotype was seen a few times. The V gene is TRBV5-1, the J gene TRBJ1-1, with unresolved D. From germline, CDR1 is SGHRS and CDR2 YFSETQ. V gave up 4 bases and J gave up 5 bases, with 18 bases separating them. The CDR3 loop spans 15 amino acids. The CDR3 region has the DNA TGCGCCAGCAGCCAGAGATCAGATAGCGGGACTGAAGCTTTCTTT. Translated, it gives CASSQRSDSGTEAFF. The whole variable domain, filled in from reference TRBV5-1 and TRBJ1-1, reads KAGVTQTPRYLIKTRGQQVTLSCSPISGHRSVSWYQQTPGQGLQFLFEYFSETQRNKGNFPGRFSGRQFSNSRSEMNVSTLELGDSALYLCASSQRSDSGTEAFFGQGTRLTVV.